This T cell receptor (beta chain) was observed in a study of T cells expressing NK-cell markers. Study at large: Each TCR beta repertoire originated in sorted T cells that were CD3+CD56+NKG2C+, CD3+CD56+NKG2C- or CD3+CD56-NKG2C+. HCMV seropositivity marked most of the eight sequenced donors; one was seronegative.

Concerning this clonotype itself: The antigen remains unidentified.

TCRdb reprocessed the 5' RACE reads and reports one entry per CDR3 protein, with no DNA. The sample yields 150,000 to 170,000 distinct CDR3 sequences, of which the top ten take up less than 40%. CDR1 is MGHRA and CDR2 is YSYEKL in the germline V gene. CDR3 length: 14 residues. Study findings and constraints: Four donors likewise had their CD3+CD56-NKG2C+ fraction led by these clonotypes. Among CD8+ T cells from six donors, dominant NKG2C+ clonotypes accounted for about 1.0-7.0%.

The clonotype comes from a woman in her 50s in good health. The V and J genes are TRBV4-1 and TRBJ1-2; TCRdb selects TRBD1, and the lack of DNA leaves this call unchecked. The specimen was blood T cells: a sorted CD56 or NKG2C T cell subset, CD4+ or CD8+ T cells, or bulk PBMC T cells (not recorded which). The chain's CDR3 is CASSQDGGVWGYTF.